What follows are 12 T cell receptor beta chains derived from one specimen sequenced in a study of CD8 T cells in Susac syndrome. With random hexamers, reverse transcription was performed on 0.5 to 1 ug of RNA. Using its own MiXCR run on the immunoSEQ multiplex PCR reads, TCRdb lists one record per CDR3 protein. The sample includes roughly 160,000 distinct CDR3 sequences, approximately 94% of them seen just once. Sequencing was done on a sample of CD4+ T cells from PBMCs. These TCRs come from a human donor with Susac syndrome.

The chain carries TRBV6-2 or TRBV6-3 and TRBJ1-1; D is uncertain. The CDR3 sequence is 15 residues long. V lost 7 bases and J lost 1, with 16 bases in between. Germline V gene data show CDR1 as MNHEY and CDR2 as SVGEGT. The CDR3 region is CASTETRAGNTEAFF. CDR3 nucleotide sequence: TGTGCCAGCACCGAAACACGGGCGGGGAACACTGAAGCTTTCTTT.

The chain joins TRBV27 to TRBJ2-3, with 9 bases that match TRBD2. J was trimmed by 1 base and V by 2 bases; bases with no gene match: 4. The germline V gene has CDR1 MNHEY and CDR2 SMNVEV (reference sequence). CDR3 length equals 16 residues. The CDR3 coding sequence is TGTGCCAGCAGTTTAGCACAGCGGGGGGGCACAGATACGCAGTATTTT. It is translated as CASSLAQRGGTDTQYF.

The chain links TRBV7-6 to TRBJ2-5; weak D call: TRBD2 (7 bases). CDR1 and CDR2 from the germline V gene are SGHVS and FNYEAQ. This CDR3 spans 16 amino acids. Trimming cost V 5 bases and J 4 bases, with 20 bases left between them. In DNA form, the CDR3 reads TGTGCCAGCAGCCAGGACGGGGGGCTTAGGCGAGAGACCCAGTACTTC. Translated: CASSQDGGLRRETQYF.

The V call is TRBV5-6, the J call TRBJ2-7; D may be TRBD1 (6 bases). V was trimmed by 2 bases and J by 7 bases, leaving 10 bases between them. CDR1 and CDR2 (germline): SGHDT, YYEEEE. The CDR3 spans 12 residues. The CDR3 bases are TGTGCCAGCAGCTTTACAGGGAGAGAGCAGTACGTC. It is translated as CASSFTGREQYV.

The chain joins TRBV30 to TRBJ1-1; D unresolved. Trimming removed 0 bases from V and 7 bases from J, with 18 bases in between. The CDR3 extends over 15 amino acids. Germline V lookup: CDR1 GTSNPN, CDR2 SVGIG (reference sequence). The CDR3 region is CAWSVLGLAEREAFF. CDR3 sequence (DNA): TGTGCCTGGAGTGTACTCGGACTGGCTGAACGTGAAGCTTTCTTT.

This clonotype showed up just once. This rearrangement joins TRBV12-3 or TRBV12-4 to TRBJ2-7; D may be TRBD1 (6 bases). The length of the CDR3 is 13 residues. V was cut by 1 base and J by 2 bases, with 6 bases left in between. The CDR3 spells CASSLGDTYEQYF. In nucleotides, the CDR3 is TGTGCCAGCAGTTTAGGGGACACCTACGAGCAGTACTTC.

DNA for the CDR3: TGTGCCAGCAGTTTGCGTTCGGGTGAAGCTTTCTTT. Amino acids: CASSLRSGEAFF. The J gene is TRBJ1-1, the V gene TRBV12-3 or TRBV12-4; D is ambiguous. The V end lost 3 bases, the J end lost 7 bases, and 9 bases lay between the germline ends. The CDR3 loop spans 12 amino acids.

V gene TRBV3-1 combines with J gene TRBJ2-1; TRBD2 aligns across 14 bases. Germline CDR1 reads LGHDT; CDR2 reads YNNKEL (reference sequence). CDR3 size: 20 residues. Germline trimming cut 2 bases from V and 0 bases from J; bases unmatched to any gene: 9. The CDR3 region is CASSQTPGLAGDNSYNEQFF. The CDR3 nucleotides are TGTGCCAGCAGCCAAACCCCGGGACTAGCGGGAGACAACTCCTACAATGAGCAGTTCTTC.

The V call is TRBV5-4, the J call TRBJ1-1; 9 positions match TRBD1. Germline trimming cut 4 bases from V and 4 bases from J; bases unmatched to any gene: 5. The CDR3 totals 14 residues. Germline CDR1 reads SGHNT; CDR2 reads YYREEE (reference sequence). The CDR3 is CASSAGQGSTEAFF. Written as DNA, the CDR3 is TGTGCCAGCAGCGCGGGACAGGGATCCACTGAAGCTTTCTTT.

This clonotype has a single count. The chain carries TRBV11-1 and TRBJ2-1; maybe TRBD1 (7 bases). Germline CDR1 and CDR2: SGHAT and FQDESV (reference sequence). CDR3 length equals 17 residues. The V and J ends lost 2 bases and 0 bases respectively, with 14 bases between them. CDR3 nucleotides: TGTGCCAGCAGCTTACGGCAGGGGGGTGGCTCCTACAATGAGCAGTTCTTC. This encodes CASSLRQGGGSYNEQFF.

This chain links TRBV15 with TRBJ1-2, with D uncertain. Germline values: CDR1 LNHNV, CDR2 YYDKDF (reference sequence). V was cut by 1 base and J by 4 bases, with 16 bases left in between. The length of the CDR3 is 16 residues. The chain's CDR3 is CATSRGHVQRVYGYTF. As DNA, the CDR3 is TGTGCCACCAGCAGAGGCCACGTACAGCGCGTCTATGGCTACACCTTC.

The V and J genes are TRBV29-1 and TRBJ1-3, with a possible D match to TRBD1 (6 bases). Germline CDR1 and CDR2: SQVTM and ANQGSEA. The CDR3 has 14 amino acids. Deletions cut 4 bases from V and 3 bases from J, with 13 bases between. The CDR3 is CSVVPGAGGNTIYF. The CDR3 DNA reads TGCAGCGTTGTCCCGGGGGCTGGTGGAAACACCATATATTTT.